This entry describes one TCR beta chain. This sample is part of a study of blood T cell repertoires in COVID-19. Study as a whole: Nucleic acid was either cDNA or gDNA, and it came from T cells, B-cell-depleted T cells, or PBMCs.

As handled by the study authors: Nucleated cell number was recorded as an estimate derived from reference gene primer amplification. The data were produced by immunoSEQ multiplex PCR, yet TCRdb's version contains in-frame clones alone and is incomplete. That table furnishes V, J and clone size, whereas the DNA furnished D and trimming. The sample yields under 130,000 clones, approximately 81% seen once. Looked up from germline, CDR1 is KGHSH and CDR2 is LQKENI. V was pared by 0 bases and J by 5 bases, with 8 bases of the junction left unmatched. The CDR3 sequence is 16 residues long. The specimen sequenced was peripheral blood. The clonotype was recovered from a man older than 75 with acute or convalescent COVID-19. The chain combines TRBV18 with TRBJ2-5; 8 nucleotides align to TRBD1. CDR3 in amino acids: CASSPPSRTGLETQYF. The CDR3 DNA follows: TGTGCCAGCTCACCACCGTCTCGGACAGGGCTCGAGACCCAGTACTTC.